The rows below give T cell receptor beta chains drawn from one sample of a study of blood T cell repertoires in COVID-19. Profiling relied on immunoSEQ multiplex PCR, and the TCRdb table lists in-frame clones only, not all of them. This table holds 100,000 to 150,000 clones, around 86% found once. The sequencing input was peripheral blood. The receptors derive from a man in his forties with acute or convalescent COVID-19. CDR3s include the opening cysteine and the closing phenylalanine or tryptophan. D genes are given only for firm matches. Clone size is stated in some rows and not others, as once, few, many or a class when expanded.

CASSLQGSLGGYTF,.,.,TRBJ1-2,TRBV3-1/TRBV3-2
CAISEVSGRSNEQFF,TRBD2,.,TRBJ2-1,TRBV10-3
CASRTQGGGSYEQYF,.,.,TRBJ2-7,TRBV28
CASSITGGASPLHF,TRBD1,.,TRBJ1-6,TRBV27
CASSTGTGRQPQHF,TRBD1,.,TRBJ1-5,TRBV6-6
CASSQVSQGSLNSGANVLTF,.,once,TRBJ2-6,TRBV4-2
CASSSQTGGEQYF,TRBD1,.,TRBJ2-7,TRBV11-3
CASSPASYEQYF,.,.,TRBJ2-7,TRBV18
CASSQEPGSYEKLFF,.,.,TRBJ1-4,TRBV4-1
CASRREDIGELFF,TRBD2,.,TRBJ2-2,TRBV19
CATSRDRVREQYF,.,.,TRBJ2-7,TRBV15
CASTREGQGGHEQFF,TRBD1,once,TRBJ2-1,TRBV28
CASSPQGGGNSPLHF,TRBD1,.,TRBJ1-6,TRBV7-2
CAWRKREVGYEQYF,.,once,TRBJ2-7,TRBV30
CASIYRGGGTAFF,.,few,TRBJ1-1,TRBV6-5
CSATSGRVRSTDTQYF,TRBD2,.,TRBJ2-3,TRBV29-1
CASSRTSGYEQYF,TRBD2,.,TRBJ2-7,TRBV5-4
CASSKDSQNEKLFF,.,.,TRBJ1-4,TRBV5-1
CAWSRGGIDTQYF,.,.,TRBJ2-3,TRBV30
CASSVPGQGDTEAFF,TRBD1,.,TRBJ1-1,TRBV7-9
CASSIPGGYYGYTF,TRBD1,.,TRBJ1-2,TRBV19
CASSGTINQPQHF,.,.,TRBJ1-5,TRBV19
CASSVDRAYEQYF,.,.,TRBJ2-7,TRBV2
CASTPGQIETQYF,.,few,TRBJ2-5,TRBV2
CASSQDRSVEAFF,.,.,TRBJ1-1,TRBV4-3
CASSLIQGGNTEAFF,.,.,TRBJ1-1,TRBV28
CASSYSEGSPGELFF,.,.,TRBJ2-2,TRBV6-6
CASSPGISGLEAFF,.,.,TRBJ1-1,TRBV7-9
CASSLGGVPQETQYF,.,.,TRBJ2-5,TRBV5-1
CASSRDRGDTQYF,TRBD1,.,TRBJ2-3,TRBV5-8
CASSRSTNDKLFF,.,.,TRBJ1-4,TRBV5-1
CASSETAGSYEQYF,.,.,TRBJ2-7,TRBV6-1